Presented here are 4 T cell receptor beta chains from one specimen sequenced in a study of T cell clones after liver transplantation. The assay was immunoSEQ multiplex PCR, and TCRdb's table has in-frame clones only and misses some. Of 45,000 to 60,000 clones listed, about two thirds are singletons. The sample here was CD4+ T cells from blood, taken at the approximately 15-month timepoint. Source of these receptors: a human patient who received a liver transplant. T cells may partly derive from the graft donor.

The genes are TRBV2 and TRBJ2-2; 7 bases align to TRBD2. Germline trimming cut 2 bases from V and 1 base from J; bases unmatched to any gene: 1. The length of the CDR3 is 15 residues. The germline gives CDR1 SNHLY, CDR2 FYNNEI. The CDR3 bases are TGTGCCAGCAGTGAATCGGGGGGGAACACCGGGGAGCTGTTTTTT. This sequence encodes CASSESGGNTGELFF.

The V call is TRBV6-5, the J call TRBJ2-7; tentatively, D is TRBD2 (5 bases). This CDR3 has 15 amino acids. V was shortened by 0 bases and J by 4 bases, with 13 bases between the two germline ends. Germline CDR1 and CDR2: MNHEY and SVGAGI. CDR3 in DNA: TGTGCCAGCAGTTACTCCGGGCGGGCGTTATACGAGCAGTACTTC. This gives the protein CASSYSGRALYEQYF.

The chain employs TRBV5-1 and TRBJ1-1, with 11 bases matching TRBD1. Germline loops: CDR1 SGHRS, CDR2 YFSETQ. The junction had 1 base not matched to a gene; V was cut back by 3 bases and J by 0 bases. The CDR3 runs to 15 residues. The chain's CDR3 is CASSWTGGMNTEAFF. CDR3 DNA: TGCGCCAGCAGCTGGACAGGGGGCATGAACACTGAAGCTTTCTTT.

The chain couples TRBV5-8 to TRBJ1-2; possibly TRBD1 for D (6 bases). CDR3 length equals 15 residues. Between the trimmed V and J ends, which lost 0 bases and 4 bases, there was a span of 13 bases. Germline CDR1 and CDR2: SGHTS and YDEGEE. CDR3 sequence: CASSLGGLGGYGYTF. CDR3 sequence (DNA): TGTGCCAGCAGCTTGGGGGGGCTAGGTGGCTATGGCTACACCTTC.